These T cell receptor beta chains were read from a single sample in a study of Graves' ophthalmopathy and Graves' hyperthyroidism. TCRdb itself ran the multiplex PCR reads through MiXCR, one entry per CDR3 protein. The sample consists of 650,000 to 900,000 distinct CDR3 sequences, roughly 40% of them appearing once. Sequencing was carried out using peripheral blood. These receptors all come from an adult man with Graves' ophthalmopathy. Both conserved end residues are part of each CDR3. A D gene is named only where the DNA matches it firmly. Only part of the rows carry a size: once, few, many, or a class if the clone is expanded.

16,TRBJ1-4,NA,NA,TRBV7-2,TGTGCCAGCAGCCTGGGACGGTTCAGCGAGAGGGAAAAACTGTTTTTT,CASSLGRFSEREKLFF
18,TRBJ2-2,NA,NA,TRBV7-9,TGTGCCGGCAGCCCTATGGATGGATTCGTGCCATCCACCGGGGAGCTGTTTTTT,CAGSPMDGFVPSTGELFF
15,TRBJ2-7,few,NA,TRBV20-1,TGCAGTGCTAGAGATGGGGAGGCCTTCTCCTACGAGCAGTACTTC,CSARDGEAFSYEQYF
19,TRBJ2-7,NA,NA,TRBV7-9,TGTGCCAGCAGCTTAGGGACCCAGACTCGACAGGCTACTTCCTACGAGCAGTACTTC,CASSLGTQTRQATSYEQYF
14,TRBJ1-1,many,NA,TRBV29-1,TGCAGCGTCCCTGGGACCCTCATTAACACTGAAGCTTTCTTT,CSVPGTLINTEAFF
14,TRBJ1-6,NA,NA,TRBV7-9,TGTGCCAGCAGCCCGGGACGGAGTAATTCACCCCTCCACTTT,CASSPGRSNSPLHF
16,TRBJ1-4,NA,NA,TRBV19,TGTGCCAGTAGTATTGAGGCCGATGCTTTGTGGGAAAAACTGTTTTTT,CASSIEADALWEKLFF
13,TRBJ2-7,NA,NA,TRBV7-2,TGTGCCGGCAGCTTCCACAGGGCCCCCGAGCAGTACTTC,CAGSFHRAPEQYF
18,TRBJ1-1,NA,TRBD1,TRBV19,TGTGCCAGTAGTATTCGGACACAACTCCACAGGGGCGTGGCTGAAGCTTTCTTT,CASSIRTQLHRGVAEAFF
16,TRBJ2-7,NA,TRBD2,TRBV14,TGTGCCAGCAGCCCTAAACCTGGACTAGCCCGCTACGAGCAGTACTTC,CASSPKPGLARYEQYF
15,TRBJ2-7,NA,TRBD1,TRBV29-1,TGCAGCGTTGAAGCGGGGACAGGGGGCTCCTACGAGCAGTACTTC,CSVEAGTGGSYEQYF
16,TRBJ2-7,NA,NA,TRBV9,TGTGCCAGCAGCGCCATACCTGTGCTGGGTGGGGACGAGCAGTACTTC,CASSAIPVLGGDEQYF
15,TRBJ1-3,NA,NA,TRBV7-2,TGTGCCAGCAGCTTTGAGGACTTATCTGGAAACACCATATATTTT,CASSFEDLSGNTIYF
13,TRBJ2-7,NA,NA,TRBV29-1,TGCAGCTCGGACACCTCAAGCTCCTACGAGCAGTACTTC,CSSDTSSSYEQYF
15,TRBJ1-1,NA,NA,TRBV7-2,TGTGCCAGCAGCCCAGATGGGTGGGGGGTCAGGAGAGCTTTCTTT,CASSPDGWGVRRAFF